The 30 T cell receptor beta chains reported below all come from one sample, sequenced in a study of beta chain features in type 1 diabetes (dated by TCRdb to between 2017 and 2018). Beyond this particular receptor, the publication reports: A moderate but significant shortening of TCRB CDR3 length was observed in type 1 diabetes patients in all four CD4+ subsets.

The method was the immunoSEQ multiplex PCR assay. The entire isolated RNA was reverse transcribed using the High Capacity cDNA Reverse Transcription Kit, and thus expressed TCRB transcripts were sequenced. Here the immuneACCESS table is served through TCRdb, limited to in-frame sequences with V and J called. Missing clones are a known gap in these copies; in checked studies unresolved V genes cover under half, and the rest lacks a known reason. The sample table lists roughly 150,000 clones, 7.8% of them with a count of one. 0.94% of the sample is held by the ten biggest clonotypes. Their recognized antigens are unknown. Sequenced material: central memory CD4+ T cells from blood. The receptors were gathered from a woman between 40 and 50 years old with type 1 diabetes.

The V gene is TRBV29-1, the J gene TRBJ2-3, with TRBD2 identical over 10 bases. The CDR3 has 15 residues. V gave up 0 bases and J gave up 4 bases; unmatched junction bases: 4. Looked up from germline, CDR1 is SQVTM and CDR2 is ANQGSEA. CDR3 bases: TGCAGCGTTGAAGAAGGAGCGGGAGGGGCAGATACGCAGTATTTT. Translated: CSVEEGAGGADTQYF.

The V and J genes are TRBV6-5 and TRBJ2-1, with 11 positions matching TRBD2. Trimming took 10 bases from V and 5 from J; bases not matched to a gene: 7. This CDR3 is 14 amino acids long. Germline V CDR1 and CDR2: MNHEY, SVGAGI. The CDR3 DNA reads as TGTGCCACTACGGGACTAGCGGATAACAATGAGCAGTTCTTC. Its protein product is CATTGLADNNEQFF.

This chain uses TRBV7-3 with TRBJ1-1; 8 positions agree with TRBD1. V trimming: 5 bases; J trimming: 3 bases; junction bases outside the gene matches: 5. This CDR3 has 14 amino acids. Germline V gene data show CDR1 as SGHTA and CDR2 as FQGTGA. CDR3 amino acids: CASSLADRDTEAFF. CDR3 in DNA: TGTGCCAGCAGCCTCGCGGACAGGGACACTGAAGCTTTCTTT.

There are a few counts of this clone. This chain uses TRBV5-4 with TRBJ2-7; tentative D call: TRBD1 (6 bases). The germline gives CDR1 SGHNT, CDR2 YYREEE (reference sequence). CDR3 size: 14 residues. Trimming pared 3 bases from V and 4 bases from J, leaving 14 bases between. The CDR3 here is CASSSGQTQYEQYF. CDR3 bases: TGTGCCAGCAGCTCAGGACAGACCCAGTACGAGCAGTACTTC.

This clone was seen only once. J is TRBJ2-5 and V is TRBV5-3; weak D call: TRBD2 (6 bases). TRBV5-3 is designated an ORF whose function remains uncertain. The germline V and J ends were trimmed by 0 bases and 1 base, with 10 bases remaining between them. CDR3 length: 15 residues. CDR3 sequence (DNA): TGTGCCAGAAGCTTGGTCGGGAGAGCCCAAGAGACCCAGTACTTC. Its protein is CARSLVGRAQETQYF.

The V and J genes are TRBV6-5 and TRBJ1-6, with TRBD1 identical over 8 bases. Trimming removed 5 bases from V and 11 bases from J; junction bases left unmatched: 5. Germline assignment: CDR1 MNHEY and CDR2 SVGAGI. The CDR3 extends over 13 amino acids. CDR3 DNA: TGTGCCAGCAGTGGACAGGGAGTGGCACCCCTCCACTTT. Its translation: CASSGQGVAPLHF.

About this clone: Other DNA sequences in this sample translate to the same CDR3. The rearrangement uses TRBV27 and TRBJ2-1, with 10 bases that match TRBD1. The germline V gene encodes CDR1 MNHEY and CDR2 SMNVEV (reference sequence). V lost 9 bases and J lost 4; bases outside the gene matches: 6. The CDR3 spans 14 residues. DNA for the CDR3: TGTGCCAGTTCCCCGGGACAGGGGTACAATGAGCAGTTCTTC. Amino acids: CASSPGQGYNEQFF.

This clone was seen only a few times. This chain links TRBV13 with TRBJ1-1; the match to TRBD1 covers 9 bases. Germline loops: CDR1 PRHDT, CDR2 FYEKMQ (reference sequence). CDR3 size: 15 residues. With 6 bases clipped from V and 4 bases from J, the junction kept 9 bases outside the gene matches. The CDR3 sequence is CASSPTGTGSTEAFF. CDR3 DNA sequence: TGTGCCAGCAGTCCAACCGGGACAGGGTCCACTGAAGCTTTCTTT.

The J gene is TRBJ1-1, the V gene TRBV29-1, with TRBD1 matching 9 bases. Losses at the gene ends were 6 bases for V and 4 bases for J; bases not matched to a gene: 12. Germline V gene lookup returns CDR1 SQVTM and CDR2 ANQGSEA. This CDR3 region has 15 residues. CDR3 region: CSVAYPGQGRTEAFF. The DNA of the CDR3 is TGCAGCGTAGCATACCCGGGACAGGGTCGCACTGAAGCTTTCTTT.

This chain joins TRBV25-1 and TRBJ1-1; D possibly corresponds to TRBD1 (6 bases). Germline lookup yields CDR1 MGHDK and CDR2 SYGVNS. Trimming pared 9 bases from V and 0 bases from J, leaving 14 bases between. The CDR3 has 14 residues. In DNA, the CDR3 is TGTGCCAGTATTAAAGGGGGATTGAACACTGAAGCTTTCTTT. It codes for CASIKGGLNTEAFF. The full variable domain, its missing parts supplied by reference TRBV25-1 and TRBJ1-1, is EADIYQTPRYLVIGTGKKITLECSQTMGHDKMYWYQQDPGMELHLIHYSYGVNSTEKGDLSSESTVSRIRTEHFPLTLESARPSHTSQYLCASIKGGLNTEAFFGQGTRLTVV.

This clone was found a few times. The chain carries TRBV5-6 and TRBJ1-2; 7 bases align to TRBD1. Germline V gene lookup returns CDR1 SGHDT and CDR2 YYEEEE. This CDR3 contains 14 residues. Germline trimming cut 4 bases from V and 4 bases from J; bases unmatched to any gene: 7. CDR3 in amino acids: CASSERGQAYGYTF. DNA for the CDR3: TGTGCCAGCAGCGAACGAGGACAGGCCTATGGCTACACCTTC.

This clone was seen more than once but under ten times. The chain couples TRBV7-2 to TRBJ1-1, with 7 bases identical to TRBD1. Losses at the gene ends were 2 bases for V and 4 bases for J; bases not matched to a gene: 10. The CDR3 loop spans 16 amino acids. Germline lookup yields CDR1 SGHTA and CDR2 FQGNSA. DNA of the CDR3: TGTGCCAGCAGCTTACAGGGGGGACACGCTTCCACTGAAGCTTTCTTT. This codes for CASSLQGGHASTEAFF.

The chain combines TRBV10-2 with TRBJ1-2; 12 positions agree with TRBD1. Germline V gives CDR1 WSHSY, CDR2 SAAADI. CDR3 length equals 16 residues. The junction had 6 bases not matched to a gene; V was cut back by 5 bases and J by 2 bases. This CDR3 reads CASSSGTGGPNYGYTF. In DNA, the CDR3 is TGCGCCAGCAGTTCCGGGACAGGGGGCCCCAACTATGGCTACACCTTC.

Only a few counts were recorded for this clone. This chain links TRBV5-1 with TRBJ2-5; tentative D call: TRBD2 (6 bases). From germline, CDR1 is SGHRS and CDR2 YFSETQ. The CDR3 spans 15 residues. Trimming took off 2 bases at V and 4 bases at J, with 15 bases between the two ends. CDR3 nucleotides: TGCGCCAGCAGCTTAGGCAGGGAGGAAGCAGAGACCCAGTACTTC. This codes for CASSLGREEAETQYF.

The rearrangement links TRBV6-6 to TRBJ1-6, with 8 bases fitting TRBD1. The CDR3 length is 14 residues. CDR1 MNHNY and CDR2 SVGAGI come from the germline V gene (reference sequence). The V and J ends lost 4 bases and 10 bases, in that order; junction bases with no gene match: 6. This CDR3 reads CASSSGQGWSPLHF. CDR3 nucleotides: TGTGCCAGCAGTTCCGGACAGGGCTGGTCACCCCTCCACTTT.

V gene TRBV7-3 combines with J gene TRBJ2-2; 7 nucleotides match TRBD2. Germline V gene sequence: CDR1 SGHTA, CDR2 FQGTGA. Trimming removed 2 bases from V and 4 bases from J; junction bases left unmatched: 7. The CDR3 extends over 16 amino acids. This CDR3 reads CASSLGRELGTGELFF. The CDR3 bases are TGTGCCAGCAGCTTAGGGCGGGAGCTGGGCACCGGGGAGCTGTTTTTT.

Many counts were recorded for this clone. The rearrangement links TRBV29-1 to TRBJ2-3; no firm D call. V was pared by 3 bases and J by 1 base, with 8 bases between. From germline, CDR1 is SQVTM and CDR2 ANQGSEA. The CDR3 has 13 amino acids. In nucleotides, the CDR3 is TGCAGCGTTGAGAGTGTTGGCACAGATACGCAGTATTTT. Translation gives CSVESVGTDTQYF.

This clone was seen at least ten times. The V and J genes are TRBV5-5 and TRBJ2-7; possibly TRBD1 for D (7 bases). The CDR3 is 16 residues long. The ends were cut back, 3 bases at V and 7 bases at J, with 23 bases in the middle. CDR1 SGHKS and CDR2 YYEKEE come from the germline V gene (reference sequence). CDR3 protein: CASSSRQGTGVAEQYF. The CDR3 nucleotides read TGTGCCAGCAGCTCCCGACAGGGAACGGGAGTGGCGGAGCAGTACTTC. The whole variable domain, filled in from reference TRBV5-5 and TRBJ2-7, reads DAGVTQSPTHLIKTRGQQVTLRCSPISGHKSVSWYQQVLGQGPQFIFQYYEKEERGRGNFPDRFSARQFPNYSSELNVNALLLGDSALYLCASSSRQGTGVAEQYFGPGTRLTVT.

This chain uses TRBV18 with TRBJ2-7; D perhaps matches TRBD1 (5 bases). In germline, CDR1 is KGHSH, CDR2 LQKENI. This CDR3 comprises 13 residues. V lost 3 bases and J lost 6, with 12 bases in between. This CDR3 is CASSPPGRSEQYF. CDR3 nucleotides: TGTGCCAGCTCACCCCCAGGGCGAAGCGAGCAGTACTTC.

The chain couples TRBV30 to TRBJ2-7, with D unclear. Germline V lookup: CDR1 GTSNPN, CDR2 SVGIG (reference sequence). This CDR3 contains 16 residues. The V end lost 0 bases, the J end lost 0 bases, and 15 bases lay between the germline ends. The DNA for the CDR3 is TGTGCCTGGAGTGTACGAGGAAAGGCGAGCTCCTACGAGCAGTACTTC. As protein: CAWSVRGKASSYEQYF.

This clone was counted a few times. The chain employs TRBV5-8 and TRBJ1-1; TRBD1 matches at 7 bases. Germline values: CDR1 SGHTS, CDR2 YDEGEE. The length of the CDR3 is 15 residues. The trim removed 0 bases at V and 0 bases at J, leaving 2 bases unmatched. CDR3 loop: CASSLARGMNTEAFF. The CDR3 nucleotides are TGTGCCAGCAGCTTGGCCAGGGGGATGAACACTGAAGCTTTCTTT.

This clone has more than one count but fewer than ten. The V and J genes are TRBV7-2 and TRBJ1-1; a possible D gene is TRBD1 (5 bases). The germline V gene encodes CDR1 SGHTA and CDR2 FQGNSA. V was cut by 9 bases and J by 4 bases, with 15 bases left in between. The length of the CDR3 is 13 residues. The CDR3 protein is CASKGDFSTEAFF. In DNA form, the CDR3 reads TGTGCCAGTAAAGGGGACTTCAGCACTGAAGCTTTCTTT.

A few counts support this clone. The V call is TRBV6-6, the J call TRBJ2-3, with D possibly being TRBD1 (5 bases). The CDR3 contains 16 residues. V was pared by 8 bases and J by 0 bases, with 18 bases between. CDR1 MNHNY and CDR2 SVGAGI come from the germline V gene (reference sequence). The chain's CDR3 is CASLQQGTPSTDTQYF. CDR3 bases: TGTGCCAGCCTTCAGCAGGGTACCCCTAGCACAGATACGCAGTATTTT.

A note on this clone: A much larger clone sits a single nucleotide away, making a read error possible. The V call is TRBV7-2, the J call TRBJ2-3; the match to TRBD1 covers 7 bases. V trimming: 5 bases; J trimming: 2 bases; junction bases outside the gene matches: 4. The CDR3 sequence is 14 residues long. Germline V gene sequence: CDR1 SGHTA, CDR2 FQGNSA. Here the CDR3 reads CASSPGTDTDTQYF. As DNA, the CDR3 is TGTGCCAGCAGCCCCGGGACAGACACAGATACGCAGTATTTT.

This clone was seen many times. The genes are TRBV5-1 and TRBJ2-7; D unresolved. The V gene's germline CDR1 is SGHRS and CDR2 YFSETQ. This CDR3 has 12 residues. The ends were cut back, 3 bases at V and 2 bases at J, with 6 bases in the middle. CDR3 coding DNA: TGCGCCAGCAGCTCCCACACCTACGAGCAGTACTTC. Protein: CASSSHTYEQYF.

The table lists this clone with a few counts. The CDR3 nucleotides are TGCGCCAGCAGCACTAGCGCCAACACCGGGGAGCTGTTTTTT. Translated, it gives CASSTSANTGELFF. This sequence joins TRBV5-1 and TRBJ2-2, with 7 bases identical to TRBD2. Germline V gene sequence: CDR1 SGHRS, CDR2 YFSETQ. CDR3 length: 14 residues. Unmatched junction bases numbered 2, after V lost 4 bases and J lost 2 bases.

This clone has a handful of counts. The chain couples TRBV4-3 to TRBJ1-6; D perhaps matches TRBD1 (6 bases). The CDR3 runs 13 residues. The germline V gene has CDR1 LGHNA and CDR2 YSLEER. V lost 4 bases and J 14 bases, leaving 15 bases between the germline ends. The CDR3 sequence is CASSPQPGATLHF. CDR3 DNA sequence: TGCGCCAGCAGCCCTCAACCAGGGGCCACCCTCCACTTT.

V is TRBV28 and J is TRBJ1-2, with D uncertain. Germline V gene data show CDR1 as MDHEN and CDR2 as SYDVKM. Trimming pared 8 bases from V and 8 bases from J, leaving 15 bases between. CDR3 length: 12 residues. The DNA of the CDR3 is TGTGCCAGCGCGGGCTCTCTAACCGGCTACACCTTC. Amino acids: CASAGSLTGYTF.

Concerning this clone: The same CDR3 arises from other DNA sequences in this sample as well. The chain couples TRBV18 to TRBJ2-7; D might be TRBD1 (6 bases). Looked up from germline, CDR1 is KGHSH and CDR2 is LQKENI. Trimming removed 3 bases at V and 4 bases at J, with 13 bases between. CDR3 size: 14 residues. DNA for the CDR3: TGTGCCAGCTCACCTGCCAGGGGTCCTTACGAGCAGTACTTC. Translated: CASSPARGPYEQYF.

The chain carries TRBV15 and TRBJ2-1; a weak D match, TRBD1 (5 bases). There are 16 residues in the CDR3. CDR1 is LNHNV, CDR2 YYDKDF, per germline (reference sequence). Trimming took off 2 bases at V and 4 bases at J, with 15 bases between the two ends. The CDR3 DNA reads TGTGCCACCAGCAGACCTGACAGACCGGGTTACAATGAGCAGTTCTTC. Amino acids: CATSRPDRPGYNEQFF.